This TCR beta chain was profiled in a study of blood T cell repertoires in COVID-19. The overall study: Researchers got acute and convalescent COVID-19 samples from the United States, Italy and Spain. The cDNA or gDNA used as material had been derived from T cells, B-cell-depleted T cells, or PBMCs.

Under the authors' procedure: The authors estimated nucleated cell counts from reference gene primer amplification. Clones were sequenced by immunoSEQ multiplex PCR, and TCRdb holds only the in-frame ones, with some missing. V and J calls and clone size are given by that table; D and trimming were obtained from the DNA. The data show roughly 130,000 clones, 70% to 80% seen once. This CDR3 is 15 amino acids long. Germline assignment: CDR1 SGHRS and CDR2 YFSETQ. V lost 4 bases, J lost 2 bases, and 13 bases lay in between. The chain recombines TRBV5-1 with TRBJ1-5; D gene unclear. Sequencing was done on a sample of peripheral blood. This TCR was sampled from a man aged 50-60 years with acute or convalescent COVID-19. The CDR3 spells CASSPDLGGNQPQHF. CDR3 coding DNA: TGCGCCAGCAGCCCGGATCTGGGCGGCAATCAGCCCCAGCATTTT.